This T cell receptor (beta chain) was documented in a study of CD8 T cells in ankylosing spondylitis. One entry per CDR3 protein results from TCRdb running MiXCR on the 5' RACE reads. The sample consists of about 450,000 distinct CDR3 sequences, more than 25% of them appearing once. Notes on the study in general: What seemed typical of ankylosing spondylitis blood was a TCR beta motif built from several highly homologous variants.

Germline V gives CDR1 SEHNR, CDR2 FQNEAQ (reference sequence). The CDR3 totals 15 residues. Trimming pared 2 bases from V and 8 bases from J, leaving 18 bases between. Regarding this clonotype: The antigen remains unidentified.

Specimen: blood, either unsorted or a sorted T cell fraction (not recorded which). The chain employs TRBV7-9 and TRBJ1-1, with D possibly matching TRBD1 (5 bases). The sequence derives from a male donor with ankylosing spondylitis. Here the CDR3 reads CASSLISLSGEEAFF. The CDR3 DNA follows: TGTGCCAGCAGCTTAATTAGTCTGTCGGGGGAGGAAGCTTTCTTT.